This T cell receptor beta chain derives from a study of blood T cell repertoires in COVID-19. Across the study: The study drew acute and convalescent COVID-19 samples from the United States, Italy and Spain. The cDNA or gDNA used as material had been derived from T cells, B-cell-depleted T cells, or PBMCs.

Trimming took off 0 bases at V and 1 base at J, with 10 bases between the two ends. The CDR3 length is 15 residues. The germline gives CDR1 LGHNA, CDR2 YNFKEQ. Original data processing: Quantification of nucleated cells was approximated via reference gene primer amplification. Using immunoSEQ multiplex PCR, the repertoire was profiled, and TCRdb retains in-frame clones only, with some absent. That table supplies the V and J calls and clone size; D and trimming were determined from the DNA. The data contain around 700,000 clones, around 90% of them singletons. The chain has TRBV4-2 and TRBJ2-7, with D perhaps matching TRBD2 (5 bases). The sample comprised peripheral blood. This clonotype originated in a woman between 18 and 29 years old with acute or convalescent COVID-19. CDR3 loop: CASSQDRGFSYEQYF. For the CDR3, the DNA is TGTGCCAGCAGCCAAGATCGGGGTTTTTCCTACGAGCAGTACTTC.